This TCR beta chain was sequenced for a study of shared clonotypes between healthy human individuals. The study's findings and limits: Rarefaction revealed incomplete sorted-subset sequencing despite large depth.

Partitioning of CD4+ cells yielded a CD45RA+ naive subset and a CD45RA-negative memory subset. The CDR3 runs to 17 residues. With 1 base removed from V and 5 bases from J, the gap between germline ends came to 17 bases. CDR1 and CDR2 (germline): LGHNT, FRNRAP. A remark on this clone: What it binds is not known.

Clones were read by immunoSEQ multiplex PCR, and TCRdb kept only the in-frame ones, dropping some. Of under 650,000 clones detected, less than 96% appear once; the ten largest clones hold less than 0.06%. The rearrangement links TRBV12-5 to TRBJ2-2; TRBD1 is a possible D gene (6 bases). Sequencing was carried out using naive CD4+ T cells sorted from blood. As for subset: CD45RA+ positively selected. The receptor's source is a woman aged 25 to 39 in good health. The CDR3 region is CASGLESGGRGTGELFF. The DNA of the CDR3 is TGTGCTAGTGGTTTGGAGTCGGGCGGAAGGGGGACCGGGGAGCTGTTTTTT.